Detailed here is one T cell receptor beta chain. The junction and the germline gene differ at one end; a read error may be behind it. This sample stems from a study of CD8+CD57+ T cells in acquired aplastic anemia. The germline CDR1 and CDR2 sequences are WNHNN and SYGVQD (reference sequence). The CDR3 covers 14 residues. Before being chosen for sequencing, patients had shown CD8+CD57+ cell expansion by flow cytometry. TCR beta VDJ and CDR3 profiles were obtained from a genomic DNA template. Each CDR3 protein gets one entry after TCRdb re-called the reads with MiXCR. The table includes about half a million distinct CDR3 sequences, roughly 34% detected once.

The chain has TRBV10-1 and TRBJ2-1; 10 nucleotides agree with TRBD2. The receptor was isolated from a human donor with aplastic anemia. Material for sequencing was sorted CD4+, CD8+, or CD8+CD57+ T cells (not recorded which) from PBMCs. This CDR3 is CASSPASGSDEQFF. The CDR3 region has the DNA TGTGCCAGCAGTCCGGCTAGCGGGAGCGATGAGCAGTTCTTC.